The 22 T cell receptor beta chains given below trace back to one sample, sequenced in a study of control samples from healthy donors and cancer patients. The data were produced by immunoSEQ multiplex PCR, yet TCRdb's version contains in-frame clones alone and is incomplete. The sample yields 150,000 to 200,000 clones, around 88% seen once. Sequences were obtained from blood. The receptors were gathered from a man between 18 and 29 years old in good health.

Remarks on this clone: This sample also contains other DNA sequences that code for the same CDR3. This chain connects TRBV12-3 or TRBV12-4 to TRBJ1-1; D uncertain. With 3 bases removed from V and 2 bases from J, the gap between germline ends came to 7 bases. The CDR3 runs to 13 residues. The CDR3 is CASSFGQNTEAFF. The CDR3 coding sequence is TGTGCCAGCAGTTTTGGCCAAAACACTGAAGCTTTCTTT.

This chain links TRBV5-8 with TRBJ2-1, with TRBD1 matching 9 bases. The CDR3 runs 16 residues. Germline CDR1 and CDR2: SGHTS and YDEGEE. Trimming removed 0 bases from V and 6 bases from J; junction bases left unmatched: 7. CDR3 protein: CASSLGPGQGPNEQFF. CDR3 sequence (DNA): TGTGCCAGCAGCTTGGGCCCGGGACAGGGCCCCAATGAGCAGTTCTTC.

CDR3 bases: TGTGCCAGCAGCTTATACAGGCCGTATGGCTACACCTTC. Protein sequence: CASSLYRPYGYTF. The chain carries TRBV7-2 and TRBJ1-2, with a tentative D call TRBD1 (5 bases). CDR1 is SGHTA, CDR2 FQGNSA, per germline. The length of the CDR3 is 13 residues. V was clipped by 2 bases and J by 5 bases, with 9 bases between them.

The chain employs TRBV7-9 and TRBJ1-1, with 7 bases lining up with TRBD1. This CDR3 is 12 amino acids long. V lost 5 bases, J lost 5 bases, and 2 bases stayed unmatched. Germline V CDR1 and CDR2: SEHNR, FQNEAQ (reference sequence). The CDR3 nucleotides read TGTGCCAGCAGCGAGACAGGGACTGAAGCTTTCTTT. Amino acid sequence: CASSETGTEAFF.

V is TRBV2 and J is TRBJ2-3, with D tentatively TRBD2 (6 bases). Germline V gene data show CDR1 as SNHLY and CDR2 as FYNNEI. The CDR3 covers 14 residues. Between the trimmed V and J ends, which lost 4 bases and 3 bases, there was a span of 11 bases. CDR3 sequence (DNA): TGTGCCAGCAGTGCGGGGGTGGTAACAGATACGCAGTATTTT. The encoded protein is CASSAGVVTDTQYF.

The chain couples TRBV5-6 to TRBJ2-7; the D gene could be TRBD1 or TRBD2 (7 bases each). Germline V gene sequence: CDR1 SGHDT, CDR2 YYEEEE. The CDR3 extends over 14 amino acids. V was pared by 4 bases and J by 1 base, with 12 bases between. The CDR3 DNA is TGTGCCAGCAGCGGGAGGGACAGATCCTACGAGCAGTACTTC. Translated, it gives CASSGRDRSYEQYF.

The V call is TRBV18, the J call TRBJ2-3, with 8 bases identical to TRBD1. From germline, CDR1 is KGHSH and CDR2 LQKENI. V gave up 5 bases and J gave up 4 bases; unmatched junction bases: 14. The CDR3 sequence is 17 residues long. CDR3 in amino acids: CASSWDRKYSRPDTQYF. The CDR3 DNA is TGTGCCAGCTCATGGGACAGGAAATATAGTAGGCCAGATACGCAGTATTTT.

The V and J genes are TRBV11-3 and TRBJ1-4; 9 positions agree with TRBD1. The CDR3 loop spans 17 amino acids. Germline values: CDR1 SGHNT, CDR2 YENEEA. The junction had 10 bases not matched to a gene; V was cut back by 4 bases and J by 4 bases. The CDR3 region has the DNA TGTGCCAGCAGCTCGGTCCCGGGACAGGGAGATAATGAAAAACTGTTTTTT. It encodes CASSSVPGQGDNEKLFF. Supplemented by reference TRBV11-3 and TRBJ1-4, the full variable domain reads EAGVVQSPRYKIIEKKQPVAFWCNPISGHNTLYWYLQNLGQGPELLIRYENEEAVDDSQLPKDRFSAERLKGVDSTLKIQPAELGDSAVYLCASSSVPGQGDNEKLFFGSGTQLSVL.

The V and J genes are TRBV6-2 or TRBV6-3 and TRBJ2-6; D is perhaps TRBD1 (5 bases). From germline, CDR1 is MNHEY and CDR2 SVGEGT. Trimming removed 0 bases at V and 0 bases at J, with 15 bases between. The CDR3 has 19 residues. The CDR3 reads CASSYSTRVIGSGANVLTF. CDR3 coding DNA: TGTGCCAGCAGTTACTCAACCAGGGTAATCGGCTCTGGGGCCAACGTCCTGACTTTC.

The chain links TRBV7-3 to TRBJ2-3, with D hard to call. CDR1 is SGHTA, CDR2 FQGTGA, per germline. The V end lost 1 base, the J end lost 1 base, and 12 bases lay between the germline ends. CDR3 size: 16 residues. CDR3 loop: CASSLIFAGCTDTQYF. DNA for the CDR3: TGTGCCAGCAGCTTAATTTTTGCCGGGTGCACAGATACGCAGTATTTT.

This clone was observed once. The chain joins TRBV2 to TRBJ1-6; no definite D call. V was cut by 8 bases and J by 4 bases, with 15 bases left in between. CDR3 length: 15 residues. Germline V gives CDR1 SNHLY, CDR2 FYNNEI. CDR3 DNA sequence: TGTGCCAGCCGCTTCGAGGGTGTTTATAATTCACCCCTCCACTTT. As protein: CASRFEGVYNSPLHF.

The genes are TRBV30 and TRBJ1-2, with D possibly being TRBD1 (5 bases). This CDR3 is 13 amino acids long. The V end was cut by 3 bases, the J end by 4 bases, with 12 bases between. Germline V CDR1 and CDR2: GTSNPN, SVGIG (reference sequence). CDR3 amino acids: CAWRAGTFYGYTF. The DNA for the CDR3 is TGTGCCTGGAGAGCCGGGACCTTCTATGGCTACACCTTC. The variable domain in full, completed from reference TRBV30 and TRBJ1-2, reads SQTIHQWPATLVQPVGSPLSLECTVEGTSNPNLYWYRQAAGRGLQLLFYSVGIGQISSEVPQNLSASRPQDRQFILSSKKLLLSDSGFYLCAWRAGTFYGYTFGSGTRLTVV.

V gene TRBV28 combines with J gene TRBJ2-7; 8 positions match TRBD2. The germline CDR1 and CDR2 sequences are MDHEN and SYDVKM. V was clipped by 4 bases and J by 5 bases; unmatched bases: 10. This CDR3 spans 15 amino acids. The CDR3 loop reads CASSSPGLVFHEQYF. CDR3 bases: TGTGCCAGCAGTTCTCCGGGACTAGTCTTCCACGAGCAGTACTTC.

V usage is TRBV28 and J usage is TRBJ1-6; weak D call: TRBD1 (5 bases). The CDR3 length is 12 residues. Per the germline V gene, CDR1 is MDHEN and CDR2 is SYDVKM. CDR3 nucleotides: TGTGCTTCCAGGGTTAATAATTCACCCCTCCACTTT. Translating gives CASRVNNSPLHF.

This clone was seen a single time. The chain links TRBV11-2 to TRBJ2-3; 13 bases are shared with TRBD2. The ends lost 5 bases at V and 2 bases at J; junction bases unmatched: 7. Looked up from germline, CDR1 is SGHAT and CDR2 is FQNNGV. The length of the CDR3 is 17 residues. CDR3 region: CASSELAGGPVTDTQYF. Written as DNA, the CDR3 is TGTGCCAGCAGCGAACTAGCGGGGGGGCCTGTCACAGATACGCAGTATTTT.

J is TRBJ1-5 and V is TRBV19; weak D call: TRBD1 (5 bases). The V and J ends lost 3 bases and 3 bases respectively, with 18 bases between them. The CDR3 loop spans 17 amino acids. The germline V gene encodes CDR1 LNHDA and CDR2 SQIVND (reference sequence). The CDR3 sequence: CASSIGWRGRANQPQHF. CDR3 coding DNA: TGTGCCAGTAGTATCGGGTGGAGGGGAAGGGCCAATCAGCCCCAGCATTTT.

The V and J genes are TRBV5-4 and TRBJ2-1; 8 bases are a match to TRBD1. The CDR3 is made up of 15 amino acids. V shed 4 bases and J 7 bases; nucleotides not matched to a gene: 10. CDR1 and CDR2 (germline): SGHNT, YYREEE (reference sequence). The CDR3 spells CASSTRGRMGNEQFF. The CDR3 DNA sequence: TGTGCCAGCAGCACCAGGGGGCGTATGGGGAATGAGCAGTTCTTC.

The chain combines TRBV6-5 with TRBJ1-5, with 7 bases identical to TRBD1. CDR1 and CDR2 from the germline V gene are MNHEY and SVGAGI. The CDR3 has 16 residues. V shed 0 bases and J 4 bases; nucleotides not matched to a gene: 6. The CDR3 nucleotides are TGTGCCAGCAGTTACTCGTTACAGGGGATTAATCAGCCCCAGCATTTT. It codes for CASSYSLQGINQPQHF.

The genes are TRBV6-6 and TRBJ1-3; D unclear. Germline V CDR1 and CDR2: MNHNY, SVGAGI (reference sequence). This CDR3 region has 13 residues. Trimming removed 5 bases from V and 2 bases from J, with 7 bases in between. This chain's CDR3 is CASSLPTGNTIYF. In DNA form, the CDR3 reads TGTGCCAGCAGTCTCCCGACTGGAAACACCATATATTTT.

The chain links TRBV9 to TRBJ2-7; D is perhaps TRBD1 or TRBD2 (6 bases each). Deletions cut 3 bases from V and 0 bases from J, with 13 bases between. Germline assignment: CDR1 SGDLS and CDR2 YYNGEE. The CDR3 has 15 residues. The CDR3 nucleotides read TGTGCCAGCAGCGCGGGGGCGGACGTCTCCTACGAGCAGTACTTC. This gives the protein CASSAGADVSYEQYF.

The chain links TRBV7-2 to TRBJ2-7; D gene uncertain. V lost 2 bases and J 7 bases, leaving 15 bases between the germline ends. The germline CDR1 and CDR2 sequences are SGHTA and FQGNSA. The CDR3 extends over 14 amino acids. The CDR3 here is CASSLKGKSGEQYF. CDR3 nucleotide sequence: TGTGCCAGCAGCTTAAAAGGGAAAAGTGGGGAGCAGTACTTC.

The rearrangement links TRBV7-2 to TRBJ2-1; 10 bases are a match to TRBD2. The length of the CDR3 is 15 residues. The ends lost 6 bases at V and 6 bases at J; junction bases unmatched: 8. CDR1 is SGHTA and CDR2 is FQGNSA in the germline V gene. DNA for the CDR3: TGTGCCAGCAGTCGTCTAGCGGGGGTGGGCAATGAGCAGTTCTTC. This translates into CASSRLAGVGNEQFF.